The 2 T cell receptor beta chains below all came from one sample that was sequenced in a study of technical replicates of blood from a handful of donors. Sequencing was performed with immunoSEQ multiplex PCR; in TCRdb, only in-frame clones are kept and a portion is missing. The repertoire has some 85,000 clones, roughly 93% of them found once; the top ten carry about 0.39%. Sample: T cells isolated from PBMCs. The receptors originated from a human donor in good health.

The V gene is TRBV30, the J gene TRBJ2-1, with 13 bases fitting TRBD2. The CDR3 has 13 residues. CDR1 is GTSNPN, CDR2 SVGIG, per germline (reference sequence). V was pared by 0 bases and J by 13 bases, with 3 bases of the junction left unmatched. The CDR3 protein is CAWSVLAGGNQFF. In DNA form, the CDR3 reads TGTGCCTGGAGTGTACTAGCGGGAGGGAACCAGTTCTTC.

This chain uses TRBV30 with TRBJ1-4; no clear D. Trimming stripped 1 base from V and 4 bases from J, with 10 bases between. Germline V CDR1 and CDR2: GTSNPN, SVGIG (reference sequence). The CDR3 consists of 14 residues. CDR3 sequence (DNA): TGTGCCTGGAGTGGGGGAGGCCTTAATGAAAAACTGTTTTTT. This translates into CAWSGGGLNEKLFF.